One and the same sample provided the 12 T cell receptor beta chains below, sequenced in a study of control samples from healthy donors and cancer patients (dated by TCRdb to the early 2020s). Receptor libraries were prepared by the immunoSEQ multiplex PCR assay. TCRdb took this table from immuneACCESS and kept in-frame rearrangements with V and J called. Such tables lack part of the clones; where checked against another copy, unresolved V genes explain under half of the gap, and the rest is unexplained. The sample records almost 90,000 clones, about 85% of which are singletons. The ten most abundant clones make up less than 2.5% of the sample. Sequencing was performed on blood. The receptors were sampled from a woman aged 40 to 50 in good health.

The V call is TRBV14, the J call TRBJ2-7; D is ambiguous. The CDR3 sequence is 13 residues long. V lost 4 bases, J lost 7 bases, and 14 bases lay in between. The germline CDR1 and CDR2 sequences are SGHDN and FVKESK. DNA of the CDR3: TGTGCCAGCAGCCCGTCGGGTTTTGAAGAGCAGTACTTC. Its translation: CASSPSGFEEQYF.

The chain recombines TRBV11-3 with TRBJ2-5, with a weak D call TRBD1 (5 bases). V lost 3 bases and J lost 5, with 19 bases in between. The CDR3 totals 16 residues. Germline V CDR1 and CDR2: SGHNT, YENEEA. For the CDR3, the DNA is TGTGCCAGCAGCTTGCACAGGACCTCCCCGGGTGAGACCCAGTACTTC. This gives the protein CASSLHRTSPGETQYF.

CDR3 bases: TGTGCCAGCAGTGAAGCCCGGGGAATCTCTGGAAACACCATATATTTT. Amino acid sequence: CASSEARGISGNTIYF. The V and J genes are TRBV2 and TRBJ1-3; D is undetermined. V lost 0 bases, J lost 0 bases, and 9 bases lay in between. CDR1 and CDR2 from the germline V gene are SNHLY and FYNNEI. There are 16 residues in the CDR3. The whole variable domain, remainder taken from reference TRBV2 and TRBJ1-3, is EPEVTQTPSHQVTQMGQEVILRCVPISNHLYFYWYRQILGQKVEFLVSFYNNEISEKSEIFDDQFSVERPDGSNFTLKIRSTKLEDSAMYFCASSEARGISGNTIYFGEGSWLTVV.

The gene calls are TRBV6-4 and TRBJ1-1, with 7 bases identical to TRBD1. This CDR3 is built from 15 residues. V shed 2 bases and J 4 bases; nucleotides not matched to a gene: 7. In germline, CDR1 is MRHNA, CDR2 SNTAGT. The DNA of the CDR3 is TGTGCCAGCAGTGACAGGAACAGGGGCCTCACTGAAGCTTTCTTT. Its translation: CASSDRNRGLTEAFF.

The chain combines TRBV6-5 with TRBJ2-2; the D gene is possibly TRBD1 (6 bases). Germline V gene data show CDR1 as MNHEY and CDR2 as SVGAGI. CDR3 length equals 14 residues. The V gene lost 5 bases and the J gene lost 6 bases, with 13 bases spanning the gap. This chain's CDR3 is CASSPQGFAGELFF. In DNA, the CDR3 is TGTGCCAGCAGTCCACAGGGATTCGCCGGGGAGCTGTTTTTT.

The V call is TRBV19, the J call TRBJ2-7; 7 bases fit TRBD1. The CDR3 extends over 13 amino acids. Germline loops: CDR1 LNHDA, CDR2 SQIVND (reference sequence). V was clipped by 4 bases and J by 6 bases; unmatched bases: 6. In nucleotides, the CDR3 is TGTGCCAGTAGTAGAGGGACAGCCACCGAGCAGTACTTC. Protein sequence: CASSRGTATEQYF. Filled out from reference TRBV19 and TRBJ2-7, the complete variable domain reads DGGITQSPKYLFRKEGQNVTLSCEQNLNHDAMYWYRQDPGQGLRLIYYSQIVNDFQKGDIAEGYSVSREKKESFPLTVTSAQKNPTAFYLCASSRGTATEQYFGPGTRLTVT.

The rearrangement uses TRBV6-1 and TRBJ1-5; D might be TRBD1 (6 bases). Germline-derived CDR1 and CDR2 are MNHNS and SASEGT. This CDR3 region has 15 residues. Deletions cut 2 bases from V and 0 bases from J, with 8 bases between. CDR3 sequence reads: CASSERGRSNQPQHF. As DNA, the CDR3 is TGTGCCAGCAGTGAACGGGGGCGTAGCAATCAGCCCCAGCATTTT.

The chain joins TRBV7-3 to TRBJ1-1; no definite D call. CDR1 and CDR2 from the germline V gene are SGHTA and FQGTGA. V dropped 1 base and J dropped 7 bases, with 10 bases sitting between them. This CDR3 comprises 13 residues. Here the CDR3 DNA reads TGTGCCAGCAGCTTAAAAGTGGGGAATGAAGCTTTCTTT. This sequence encodes CASSLKVGNEAFF.

This chain uses TRBV15 with TRBJ2-2, with 11 positions matching TRBD2. The CDR3 loop spans 16 amino acids. The ends lost 3 bases at V and 12 bases at J; junction bases unmatched: 12. CDR1 and CDR2 (germline): LNHNV, YYDKDF (reference sequence). Here the CDR3 reads CATSRQLTSGGGKLFF. CDR3 coding DNA: TGTGCCACCAGCAGGCAACTTACTAGCGGGGGAGGAAAGCTGTTTTTT.

The V call is TRBV12-5, the J call TRBJ2-4; 12 nucleotides line up with TRBD2. Germline V CDR1 and CDR2: LGHNT, FRNRAP. The CDR3 has 21 amino acids. J lost 0 bases, V lost 2 bases, and 14 bases had no gene match. The CDR3 DNA reads TGTGCTAGTGGTTTGACCCCATCACTAGCGGGGGGTCCCCTAGCCAAAAACATTCAGTACTTC. It is translated as CASGLTPSLAGGPLAKNIQYF. The full variable domain, rest sourced from reference TRBV12-5 and TRBJ2-4, is DARVTQTPRHKVTEMGQEVTMRCQPILGHNTVFWYRQTMMQGLELLAYFRNRAPLDDSGMPKDRFSAEMPDATLATLKIQPSEPRDSAVYFCASGLTPSLAGGPLAKNIQYFGAGTRLSVL.

V and J are TRBV24-1 and TRBJ2-3; no clear D gene. Germline CDR1 reads KGHDR; CDR2 reads SFDVKD. Between the trimmed V and J ends, which lost 4 bases and 4 bases, there was a span of 8 bases. This CDR3 contains 13 residues. This chain's CDR3 is CATSDPGSDTQYF. CDR3 nucleotides: TGTGCCACCAGTGACCCTGGGTCAGATACGCAGTATTTT.

This clone appeared a few times. This rearrangement joins TRBV10-3 to TRBJ1-6; 7 bases align to TRBD1. The V gene end was trimmed by 6 bases and the J gene end by 7 bases; junction bases not matched to a gene: 6. The CDR3 consists of 14 residues. CDR1 is ENHRY, CDR2 SYGVKD, per germline. The DNA of the CDR3 is TGTGCCATCAGCCTGACAGGGCAGAATTCACCCCTCCACTTT. As protein: CAISLTGQNSPLHF.